The 26 T cell receptor beta chains given below trace back to one sample, sequenced in a study of CD8 T cells in ankylosing spondylitis. TCRdb reprocessed the 5' RACE reads with MiXCR, giving one entry per CDR3 protein. Of 200,000 or so distinct CDR3 sequences in the sample, about 26% were seen once. Input material: blood, either unsorted or a sorted T cell fraction (not recorded which). The receptor set was obtained from a male donor with ankylosing spondylitis or in good health (not recorded which).

This CDR3 is CASSTSGLTDTQYF. Here the CDR3 DNA reads TGTGCCAGCAGCACTAGCGGCCTCACAGATACGCAGTATTTT. The rearrangement links TRBV27 to TRBJ2-3; 8 nucleotides line up with TRBD2. The CDR3 consists of 14 residues. The V and J ends lost 6 bases and 2 bases, in that order; junction bases with no gene match: 4. Per germline, CDR1 MNHEY and CDR2 SMNVEV (reference sequence).

This clonotype was picked up a small number of times. J is TRBJ2-3 and V is TRBV29-1; TRBD2 agrees at 16 bases. The CDR3 has 18 amino acids. Germline V gene data show CDR1 as SQVTM and CDR2 as ANQGSEA. V shed 4 bases and J 5 bases; nucleotides not matched to a gene: 12. As DNA, the CDR3 is TGCAGCGTTGCTGGACGTGGGACTAGCGGGAGGGCCTTAGATACGCAGTATTTT. Amino acids: CSVAGRGTSGRALDTQYF.

This clonotype was picked up many times. The V call is TRBV27, the J call TRBJ1-6; the D is unclear. The CDR3 runs to 13 residues. The ends were cut back, 8 bases at V and 7 bases at J, with 12 bases in the middle. The germline V gene encodes CDR1 MNHEY and CDR2 SMNVEV (reference sequence). The CDR3 sequence is CASSEHGNSPLHF. The CDR3 DNA is TGTGCCAGCTCGGAACATGGGAATTCACCCCTCCACTTT.

The chain combines TRBV10-1 with TRBJ2-3, with D uncertain. The CDR3 loop spans 14 amino acids. The V gene's germline CDR1 is WNHNN and CDR2 SYGVQD (reference sequence). The V and J ends lost 0 bases and 5 bases respectively, with 9 bases between them. CDR3 amino acids: CASSESNPVDTQYF. The CDR3 region has the DNA TGCGCCAGCAGTGAGTCGAATCCGGTAGATACGCAGTATTTT.

The CDR3 DNA sequence: TGCAGCGTTGAAAACGGCCACAATGAGCAGTTCTTC. Its translation is CSVENGHNEQFF. The chain joins TRBV29-1 to TRBJ2-1; unclear D gene. The germline gives CDR1 SQVTM, CDR2 ANQGSEA. The CDR3 has 12 residues. The ends were cut back, 2 bases at V and 5 bases at J, with 7 bases in the middle.

This clonotype was seen at least ten times. This chain links TRBV5-1 with TRBJ1-5; D gene ambiguous. V was cut by 0 bases and J by 7 bases, with 8 bases left in between. From germline, CDR1 is SGHRS and CDR2 YFSETQ. The CDR3 extends over 13 amino acids. For the CDR3, the DNA is TGCGCCAGCAGCTTGGATGGGGAGCAGCCCCAGCATTTT. The encoded protein is CASSLDGEQPQHF.

This clonotype was recorded a few times. V gene TRBV20-1 combines with J gene TRBJ2-1; the D gene is possibly TRBD1 (5 bases). Looked up from germline, CDR1 is DFQATT and CDR2 is SNEGSKA (reference sequence). The ends were cut back, 0 bases at V and 1 base at J, with 10 bases in the middle. This CDR3 has 15 residues. The CDR3 nucleotides read TGCAGTGCTAGAGAGCAAGCAGGGTCCTACAATGAGCAGTTCTTC. Amino acids: CSAREQAGSYNEQFF.

This clonotype appeared a few times. The chain carries TRBV5-5 and TRBJ1-5; the D is unclear. Trimming left V 6 bases short and J 3 bases short, with 16 bases between. Looked up from germline, CDR1 is SGHKS and CDR2 is YYEKEE (reference sequence). This CDR3 has 15 amino acids. The CDR3 DNA sequence: TGTGCCAGCACCCAGACCACAAATTCCAATCAGCCCCAGCATTTT. This gives the protein CASTQTTNSNQPQHF.

Ten or more counts support this clonotype. Here the CDR3 reads CASSPSLSYEQYF. In DNA form, the CDR3 reads TGTGCCAGCAGCCCAAGCCTCTCCTACGAGCAGTACTTC. V and J are TRBV28 and TRBJ2-7; D gene uncertain. The CDR3 runs to 13 residues. V lost 6 bases to trimming and J lost 0 bases, with 9 bases between them. Looked up from germline, CDR1 is MDHEN and CDR2 is SYDVKM.

In this sample, this clonotype turned up a few times. Written as DNA, the CDR3 is TGCGCCAGCAGCCAAGTGATAGACAGGGGGCAAAAGAGCGGCTACGAGCAGTACTTC. Its protein product is CASSQVIDRGQKSGYEQYF. The V call is TRBV4-1, the J call TRBJ2-7; 10 bases are shared with TRBD1. Germline CDR1 reads MGHRA; CDR2 reads YSYEKL. V dropped 1 base and J dropped 3; count of bases not matched to a gene: 15. This CDR3 spans 19 amino acids.

The V and J genes are TRBV20-1 and TRBJ1-5; D is possibly TRBD1 (6 bases). Germline values: CDR1 DFQATT, CDR2 SNEGSKA (reference sequence). The CDR3 length is 13 residues. The V and J ends lost 3 bases and 7 bases respectively, with 13 bases between them. The CDR3 nucleotides are TGCAGTGCTAGTGGGGGCTCCGGACAGCCCCAGCATTTT. Translating gives CSASGGSGQPQHF.

This clonotype was counted between two and nine times. The genes are TRBV5-5 and TRBJ2-1; no reliable D call. Germline V gene data show CDR1 as SGHKS and CDR2 as YYEKEE (reference sequence). The CDR3 contains 15 residues. V lost 4 bases and J lost 1, with 12 bases in between. DNA for the CDR3: TGTGCCAGCAGCCGCCCGGGCCTATCCTACAATGAGCAGTTCTTC. Encoded protein: CASSRPGLSYNEQFF.

The genes are TRBV10-3 and TRBJ1-1, with 7 bases identical to TRBD1. From germline, CDR1 is ENHRY and CDR2 SYGVKD. There are 15 residues in the CDR3. V shed 6 bases, J shed 8 bases, and the junction held 15 bases outside the gene matches. CDR3 in DNA: TGTGCCATCAGGGCTACCGGGACAGAGCGGAAGGAAGCTTTCTTT. It codes for CAIRATGTERKEAFF.

The chain recombines TRBV5-4 with TRBJ2-1; D ambiguous. This CDR3 spans 14 amino acids. The germline gives CDR1 SGHNT, CDR2 YYREEE (reference sequence). Trimming took 2 bases from V and 4 from J, leaving 10 bases between them. CDR3 nucleotide sequence: TGTGCCAGCAGCTTTGACTCAAGGTACAATGAGCAGTTCTTC. Its translation is CASSFDSRYNEQFF.

A single count supports this clonotype. This rearrangement joins TRBV12-3 or TRBV12-4 to TRBJ2-7; D may be TRBD2 (6 bases). V shed 6 bases and J shed 7 bases, with 19 bases lying between them. This CDR3 contains 14 residues. CDR3 sequence: CASSSGPLGGEQYF. CDR3 in DNA: TGTGCCAGCAGCTCCGGGCCCCTAGGAGGGGAGCAGTACTTC.

In this sample, this clonotype turned up many times. J is TRBJ1-1 and V is TRBV29-1; the D gene is possibly TRBD1 (6 bases). V lost 4 bases and J 5 bases, leaving 14 bases between the germline ends. This CDR3 is 13 amino acids long. Germline lookup yields CDR1 SQVTM and CDR2 ANQGSEA. Here the CDR3 reads CSVGQGFGTEAFF. The CDR3 coding sequence is TGCAGCGTTGGTCAGGGGTTTGGGACTGAAGCTTTCTTT. Looking up the rest from reference TRBV29-1 and TRBJ1-1 gives the full variable domain: SAVISQKPSRDICQRGTSLTIQCQVDSQVTMMFWYRQQPGQSLTLIATANQGSEATYESGFVIDKFPISRPNLTFSTLTVSNMSPEDSSIYLCSVGQGFGTEAFFGQGTRLTVV.

This clonotype appeared many times. The chain couples TRBV20-1 to TRBJ2-5; 12 bases map to TRBD2. The germline V gene encodes CDR1 DFQATT and CDR2 SNEGSKA (reference sequence). The V segment lost 6 bases and the J segment 4 bases; nucleotides outside the gene matches: 12. The CDR3 runs 16 residues. In DNA, the CDR3 is TGCAGTGCCAAGGGGCTAGCGGGAGGGTGGGGAGAGACCCAGTACTTC. Its translation: CSAKGLAGGWGETQYF.

The chain has TRBV5-1 and TRBJ2-7, with 7 positions matching TRBD2. The CDR3 is 14 residues long. Germline CDR1 SGHRS, CDR2 YFSETQ. With 3 bases clipped from V and 6 bases from J, the junction kept 9 bases outside the gene matches. As DNA, the CDR3 is TGCGCCAGCAGCTCCACGGGGGGAGCGGGCGAGCAGTACTTC. It translates to CASSSTGGAGEQYF.

This chain links TRBV12-3 or TRBV12-4 with TRBJ2-1; 12 bases line up with TRBD2. With 4 bases clipped from V and 10 bases from J, the junction kept 8 bases outside the gene matches. The CDR3 consists of 15 residues. This chain's CDR3 is CASSSPGLAGEEQFF. CDR3 DNA: TGTGCCAGCAGTTCCCCGGGACTAGCGGGTGAGGAGCAGTTCTTC.

This clonotype was counted at least ten times. The V call is TRBV20-1, the J call TRBJ2-1; 8 nucleotides align to TRBD2. Per germline, CDR1 DFQATT and CDR2 SNEGSKA (reference sequence). The CDR3 spans 15 residues. The V and J ends lost 1 base and 4 bases, in that order; junction bases with no gene match: 6. CDR3 residues: CSARGREEGYNEQFF. In DNA form, the CDR3 reads TGCAGTGCTAGAGGGCGGGAGGAGGGTTACAATGAGCAGTTCTTC.

In the case of this clonotype: The junction departs from germline at one end; a sequencing error may be responsible. The rearrangement uses TRBV20-1 and TRBJ2-1; D is unresolved. Germline V lookup: CDR1 DFQATT, CDR2 SNEGSKA (reference sequence). The CDR3 loop spans 13 amino acids. CDR3 coding DNA: TGCAGTGCTAGCGGAGACACCTACAATGACCAGTTCTTC. Amino acid sequence: CSASGDTYNDQFF.

This clonotype was counted at least ten times. The chain combines TRBV29-1 with TRBJ2-1; 11 nucleotides line up with TRBD1. J was trimmed by 7 bases and V by 7 bases; bases with no gene match: 12. Germline loops: CDR1 SQVTM, CDR2 ANQGSEA. The CDR3 loop spans 15 amino acids. CDR3 in amino acids: CSAKPGTGGDNEQFF. CDR3 nucleotide sequence: TGCAGCGCTAAACCCGGGACAGGGGGTGATAATGAGCAGTTCTTC.

J is TRBJ2-1 and V is TRBV6-5; D unclear. The CDR3 is 15 residues long. Trimming took 0 bases from V and 9 from J, leaving 15 bases between them. The germline V gene has CDR1 MNHEY and CDR2 SVGAGI. The CDR3 DNA reads as TGTGCCAGCAGTTACTCGCCCTCCGTAAATACTGAGCAGTTCTTC. Encoded protein: CASSYSPSVNTEQFF.

A single count supports this clonotype. The V call is TRBV5-1, the J call TRBJ2-5; possibly TRBD2 for D (5 bases). The ends were cut back, 1 base at V and 10 bases at J, with 14 bases in the middle. The CDR3 length is 13 residues. Germline values: CDR1 SGHRS, CDR2 YFSETQ. The CDR3 coding sequence is TGCGCCAGCAGCTTGTCGGCGGACTGGGACCAGTACTTC. Protein: CASSLSADWDQYF.

The chain is built from TRBV10-3 and TRBJ1-4, with 7 nucleotides matching TRBD1. The germline CDR1 and CDR2 sequences are ENHRY and SYGVKD. This CDR3 is built from 13 residues. The junction had 3 bases not matched to a gene; V was cut back by 3 bases and J by 8 bases. The CDR3 sequence is CAISDRQGEKLFF. The CDR3 region has the DNA TGTGCCATCAGTGACCGACAGGGAGAAAAACTGTTTTTT.

The chain links TRBV4-1 to TRBJ2-1; 7 bases are a match to TRBD2. The trim removed 0 bases at V and 6 bases at J, leaving 8 bases unmatched. This CDR3 comprises 16 residues. Germline V gene sequence: CDR1 MGHRA, CDR2 YSYEKL. For the CDR3, the DNA is TGCGCCAGCAGCCAAGATTTGGGCGGGAGTTTCAATGAGCAGTTCTTC. Amino acids: CASSQDLGGSFNEQFF.